This TCR beta chain was sequenced during a study of identical twins. General study findings and limits: Within monozygotic twins, out-of-frame TCR alpha sharing was underestimated by the models.

Template switching added a universal primer site; cDNA carried unique molecular identifiers. TCRdb reanalysed the 5' RACE reads using MiXCR and keeps one entry per CDR3 protein. The data hold roughly 290,000 distinct CDR3 sequences, with around 8.8% observed a single time. This clonotype was seen a handful of times. No antigen is known for it. This CDR3 contains 14 residues. The V end lost 4 bases, the J end lost 0 bases, and 10 bases lay between the germline ends. Germline loops: CDR1 LGHDT, CDR2 YNNKEL (reference sequence). The data were also submitted as part of a second study, on yellow fever vaccine responses in identical twins.

The V call is TRBV3-1, the J call TRBJ2-7, with a weak D call TRBD1 (5 bases). This clonotype originated in a woman aged 18 to 35 in good health. The source material was memory (CD45RO+) T cells sorted from blood. CDR3 in amino acids: CASSLGQNSYEQYF. The DNA of the CDR3 is TGTGCCAGCAGCCTGGGGCAGAACTCCTACGAGCAGTACTTC.